The clone carrying this T cell receptor beta chain was seen once. No antigen is known for it. The V gene's germline CDR1 is MDHEN and CDR2 SYDVKM. J gave up 2 bases and V 2 bases, and 3 bases lay outside the gene matches. CDR3 length: 15 residues. This sample stems from a study of shared clonotypes between healthy human individuals. Researchers ran the assay at a deep level. Profiled with immunoSEQ multiplex PCR; TCRdb holds only in-frame clones, not every one. The sample shows roughly 2,300,000 clones, 80% to 95% of them seen only once. Study-wide points: Larger estimated richness was generally seen in naive subsets than in memory subsets.

Nashville, Tennessee was home to all donors, each a Caucasian adult. The chain couples TRBV28 to TRBJ1-3; TRBD1 matches 7 bases. The clonotype was recovered from a man between 18 and 29 years old in good health. Some clones in this sample may be carry-over from other donors' samples. Input material: naive CD4+ T cells from PBMCs. Subset of the sample: CD45RA+ positively selected. CDR3 amino acids: CASSLERGPGNTIYF. CDR3 DNA sequence: TGTGCCAGCAGTTTAGAGAGGGGGCCTGGAAACACCATATATTTT.